This TCR beta chain appears in the sequencing data of a study of blood T cell repertoires in COVID-19. At the level of the study: Sites in the United States, Italy and Spain provided acute and convalescent COVID-19 samples. Sources were T cells, B-cell-depleted T cells, or PBMCs; the material itself was cDNA or gDNA.

The count of this clone is one. CDR3 length: 13 residues. Per the germline V gene, CDR1 is SQVTM and CDR2 is ANQGSEA. The germline V and J ends were trimmed by 7 bases and 4 bases, with 14 bases remaining between them. How the authors handled the data: For nucleated cells, counts were estimated from reference gene primer amplification. Profiled with immunoSEQ multiplex PCR; TCRdb holds only in-frame clones, not every one. Clonal size and the V and J genes are those of that table, whereas D and trimming came from the DNA. The data show fewer than 300,000 clones, approximately 90% seen once. This TCR came from a woman aged 40 to 49 who had recovered from COVID-19. The V gene is TRBV29-1, the J gene TRBJ2-1, with D unclear. Sample: peripheral blood. The DNA for the CDR3 is TGCAGCGCCCGCCAAGAGTTATACAATGAGCAGTTCTTC. This sequence encodes CSARQELYNEQFF.